The present TCR beta chain was sequenced within a study of T cell repertoires in cytomegalovirus infection. Study summary: TCR beta signatures that were public indicated CMV infection and matching HLA type.

CDR1 is MGHRA and CDR2 is YSYEKL in the germline V gene. With 0 bases removed from V and 0 bases from J, the gap between germline ends came to 12 bases. The CDR3 is made up of 18 amino acids. Findings of the study overall: Public TCR beta family frequency separated CMV-and-HLA carriers, including in an independent cohort.

TCRdb called the reads again in MiXCR, with one record for every CDR3 protein. The sample includes about 450,000 distinct CDR3 sequences, roughly 31% of them seen just once. As to this clonotype: Its antigen is as yet unknown.

The V and J genes are TRBV4-1 and TRBJ1-6, with a tentative D call TRBD1 (6 bases). Sequences were obtained from PBMCs. This clonotype originated in a human donor in good health (CMV status not recorded). Some clones in this sample may be carry-over from other donors' samples. CDR3 bases: TGCGCCAGCAGCCAAGAGGGGACACCAAGCTCCTATAATTCACCCCTCCACTTT. This encodes CASSQEGTPSSYNSPLHF.